This TCR beta chain was recorded in a study of T cell repertoires in cytomegalovirus infection. Study summary: Evidence of both CMV infection and a matching HLA type came from public TCR beta signatures.

The CDR3 is made up of 12 amino acids. The germline V and J ends were trimmed by 3 bases and 7 bases, with 9 bases remaining between them. From germline, CDR1 is LNHDA and CDR2 SQIVND (reference sequence). Points from the study as a whole: Using cumulative public TCR beta family frequency, the authors identified those who carried CMV together with the relevant HLA. HLA-C-restricted TCR beta clonotypes specific for CMV led the ex vivo response.

A remark on this clonotype: Its cognate antigen is unknown.

TCRdb reanalysed the reads using MiXCR and keeps one entry per CDR3 protein. The sample records 680,000 or so distinct CDR3 sequences, 35% being singletons. The sequenced material came from PBMCs. The TCR comes from a human donor in good health (CMV status not recorded). Some clones in this sample may be carry-over from other donors' samples. The chain couples TRBV19 to TRBJ1-1; the D is unclear. CDR3 protein: CASSIRWGEAFF. The CDR3 DNA follows: TGTGCCAGTAGTATTCGGTGGGGTGAAGCTTTCTTT. Variable domain in full (rest from reference TRBV19 and TRBJ1-1): DGGITQSPKYLFRKEGQNVTLSCEQNLNHDAMYWYRQDPGQGLRLIYYSQIVNDFQKGDIAEGYSVSREKKESFPLTVTSAQKNPTAFYLCASSIRWGEAFFGQGTRLTVV.